The clone carrying this T cell receptor beta chain was seen a few times. The antigen is not known. From 5'RACE with constant-segment primers came TCR alpha and TCR beta cDNA libraries that carried sample barcodes and UMIs. TCRdb passed the 5' RACE reads through MiXCR, listing each CDR3 protein once. The sample includes about 470,000 distinct CDR3 sequences, 18% of them seen just once. The data originate from a study of T-cell memory formation after mild COVID-19. General study results and limits: Contracting CD4+ clones sat mainly in CM and EM; CD8+ in EMRA. That cross-reactive memory joined was suggested by some responding clones appearing in pre-infection memory.

Trimming shortened V by 5 bases and J by 3 bases, and 11 bases separated the two germline ends. The CDR3 is 12 amino acids. Germline CDR1 reads GTSNPN; CDR2 reads SVGIG (reference sequence). This TCR came from an adult woman who had mild COVID-19 (a few samples of this study predate the infection). Cell type and time point are not known. This chain uses TRBV30 with TRBJ2-7; the D gene could be TRBD1 or TRBD2 (5 bases each). Specimen: PBMCs or a T cell subset sorted from them (not recorded which). The CDR3 sequence is CAWGDLNYEQYF. The CDR3 bases are TGTGCCTGGGGGGACCTTAACTACGAGCAGTACTTC.